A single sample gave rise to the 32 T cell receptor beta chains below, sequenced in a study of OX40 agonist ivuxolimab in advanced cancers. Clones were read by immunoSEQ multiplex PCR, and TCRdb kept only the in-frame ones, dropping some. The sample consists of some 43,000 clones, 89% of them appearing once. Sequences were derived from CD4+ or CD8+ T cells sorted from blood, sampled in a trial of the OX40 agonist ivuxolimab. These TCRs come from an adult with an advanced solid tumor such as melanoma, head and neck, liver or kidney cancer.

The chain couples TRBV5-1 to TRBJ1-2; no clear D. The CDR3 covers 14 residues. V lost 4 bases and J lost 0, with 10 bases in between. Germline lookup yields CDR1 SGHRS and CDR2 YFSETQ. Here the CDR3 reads CASSRDNSNYGYTF. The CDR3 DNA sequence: TGCGCCAGCAGCCGTGACAACTCTAACTATGGCTACACCTTC.

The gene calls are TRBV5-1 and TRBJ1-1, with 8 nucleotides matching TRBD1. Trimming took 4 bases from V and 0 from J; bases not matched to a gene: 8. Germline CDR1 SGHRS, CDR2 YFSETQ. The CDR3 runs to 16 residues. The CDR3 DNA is TGCGCCAGCAGCCCATGGACAGGGAAGGTGAACACTGAAGCTTTCTTT. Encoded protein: CASSPWTGKVNTEAFF.

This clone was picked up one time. The CDR3 loop is CAWGTGPNQPQHF. CDR3 bases: TGTGCCTGGGGGACAGGGCCCAATCAGCCCCAGCATTTT. The gene calls are TRBV30 and TRBJ1-5; the match to TRBD1 covers 9 bases. V lost 5 bases to trimming and J lost 3 bases; unmatched junction nucleotides: 2. CDR1 and CDR2 from the germline V gene are GTSNPN and SVGIG (reference sequence). The CDR3 covers 13 residues. The variable domain in full, with the rest retrieved from reference TRBV30 and TRBJ1-5, is SQTIHQWPATLVQPVGSPLSLECTVEGTSNPNLYWYRQAAGRGLQLLFYSVGIGQISSEVPQNLSASRPQDRQFILSSKKLLLSDSGFYLCAWGTGPNQPQHFGDGTRLSIL.

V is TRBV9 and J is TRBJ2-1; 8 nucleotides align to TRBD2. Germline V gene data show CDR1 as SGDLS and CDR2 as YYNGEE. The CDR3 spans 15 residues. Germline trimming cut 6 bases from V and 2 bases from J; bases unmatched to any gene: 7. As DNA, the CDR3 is TGTGCCAGCACCCCCGGGGGGGGGCCCTACAATGAGCAGTTCTTC. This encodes CASTPGGGPYNEQFF.

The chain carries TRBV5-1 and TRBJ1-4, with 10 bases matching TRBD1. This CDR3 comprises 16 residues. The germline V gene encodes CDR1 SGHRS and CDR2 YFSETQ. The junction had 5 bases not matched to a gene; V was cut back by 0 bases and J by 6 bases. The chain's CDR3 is CASSLAGQGEHEKLFF. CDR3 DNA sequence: TGCGCCAGCAGCTTGGCCGGACAGGGGGAACATGAAAAACTGTTTTTT.

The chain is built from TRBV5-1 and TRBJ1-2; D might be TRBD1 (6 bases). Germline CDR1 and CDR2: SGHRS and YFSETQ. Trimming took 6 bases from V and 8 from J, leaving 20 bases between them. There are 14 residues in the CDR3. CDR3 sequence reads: CASNLKDSSIGYTF. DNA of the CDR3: TGCGCCAGCAATTTGAAGGACAGCTCTATAGGCTACACCTTC.

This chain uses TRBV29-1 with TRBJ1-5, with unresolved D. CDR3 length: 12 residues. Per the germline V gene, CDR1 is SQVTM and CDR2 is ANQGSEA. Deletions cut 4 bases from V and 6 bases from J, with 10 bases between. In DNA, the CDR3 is TGCAGCGTTGGGGGTCACGGTCAGCCCCAGCATTTT. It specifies CSVGGHGQPQHF.

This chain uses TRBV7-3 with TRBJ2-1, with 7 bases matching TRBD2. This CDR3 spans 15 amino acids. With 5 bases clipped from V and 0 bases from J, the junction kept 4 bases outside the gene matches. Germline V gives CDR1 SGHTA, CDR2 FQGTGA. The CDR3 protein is CASSLAVSSYNEQFF. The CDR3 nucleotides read TGTGCCAGCAGCCTAGCGGTCAGCTCCTACAATGAGCAGTTCTTC. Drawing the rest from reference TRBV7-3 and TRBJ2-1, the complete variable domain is GAGVSQTPSNKVTEKGKYVELRCDPISGHTALYWYRQSLGQGPEFLIYFQGTGAADDSGLPNDRFFAVRPEGSVSTLKIQRTERGDSAVYLCASSLAVSSYNEQFFGPGTRLTVL.

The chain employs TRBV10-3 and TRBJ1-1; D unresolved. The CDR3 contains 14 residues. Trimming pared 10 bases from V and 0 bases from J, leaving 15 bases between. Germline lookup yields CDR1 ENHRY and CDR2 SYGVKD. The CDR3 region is CASNLGVVNTEAFF. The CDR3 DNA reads TGTGCCAGCAACTTGGGCGTCGTGAACACTGAAGCTTTCTTT.

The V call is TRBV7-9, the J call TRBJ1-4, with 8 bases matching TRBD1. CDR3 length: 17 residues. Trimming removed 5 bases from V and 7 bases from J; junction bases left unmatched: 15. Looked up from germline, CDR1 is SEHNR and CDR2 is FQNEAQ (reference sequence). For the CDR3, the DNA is TGTGCCAGCAGCCCTCCTTGGCTTGGGGGACAGGCTGAAAAACTGTTTTTT. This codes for CASSPPWLGGQAEKLFF.

CDR3 loop: CASSQEAVNLYYTDTQYF. As DNA, the CDR3 is TGTGCCAGCAGCCAAGAAGCAGTGAATCTCTACTACACAGATACGCAGTATTTT. The rearrangement uses TRBV4-2 and TRBJ2-3; unclear D gene. CDR3 length: 18 residues. Germline lookup yields CDR1 LGHNA and CDR2 YNFKEQ. Trimming took 0 bases from V and 2 from J, leaving 18 bases between them.

Written as DNA, the CDR3 is TGTGCCAGCAGTTATGAAGGACAGGATTATCAGCCCCAGCATTTT. This encodes CASSYEGQDYQPQHF. V gene TRBV6-6 combines with J gene TRBJ1-5; 7 nucleotides match TRBD1. Germline CDR1 MNHNY, CDR2 SVGAGI (reference sequence). The trim removed 3 bases at V and 5 bases at J, leaving 7 bases unmatched. The CDR3 extends over 15 amino acids.

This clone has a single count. The DNA of the CDR3 is TGTGCCAGCAGTGACCCCACTCGAGGGGTTGATGGCTACACCTTC. Encoded protein: CASSDPTRGVDGYTF. This rearrangement joins TRBV25-1 to TRBJ1-2, with TRBD1 as a possible D gene (5 bases). The CDR3 has 15 residues. V was pared by 3 bases and J by 6 bases, with 17 bases between. Germline CDR1 and CDR2: MGHDK and SYGVNS.

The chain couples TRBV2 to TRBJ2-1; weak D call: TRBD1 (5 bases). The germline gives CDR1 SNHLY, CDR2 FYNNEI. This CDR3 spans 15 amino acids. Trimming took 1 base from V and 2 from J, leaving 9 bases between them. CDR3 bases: TGTGCCAGCAGTGAAGAGGGGCCCACCTACAATGAGCAGTTCTTC. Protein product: CASSEEGPTYNEQFF.

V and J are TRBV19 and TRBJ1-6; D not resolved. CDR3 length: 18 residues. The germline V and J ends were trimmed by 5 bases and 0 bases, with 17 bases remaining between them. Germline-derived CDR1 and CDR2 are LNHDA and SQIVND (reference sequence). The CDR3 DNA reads TGTGCCAGTAGTCTTAGTGGAAGGGCCAGCTCCTATAATTCACCCCTCCACTTT. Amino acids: CASSLSGRASSYNSPLHF.

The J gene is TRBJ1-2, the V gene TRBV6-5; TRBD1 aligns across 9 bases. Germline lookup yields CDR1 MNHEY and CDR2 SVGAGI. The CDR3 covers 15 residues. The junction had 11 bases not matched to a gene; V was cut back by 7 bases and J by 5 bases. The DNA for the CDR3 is TGTGCCAGCAACTCACAGGGACAGGGAAATTATGGCTACACCTTC. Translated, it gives CASNSQGQGNYGYTF.

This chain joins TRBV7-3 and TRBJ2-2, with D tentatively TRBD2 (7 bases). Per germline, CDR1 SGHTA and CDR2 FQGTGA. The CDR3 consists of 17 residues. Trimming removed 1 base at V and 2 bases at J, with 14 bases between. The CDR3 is CASSLRMRGLNTGELFF. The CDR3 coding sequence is TGTGCCAGCAGCTTAAGGATGCGGGGGCTAAACACCGGGGAGCTGTTTTTT.

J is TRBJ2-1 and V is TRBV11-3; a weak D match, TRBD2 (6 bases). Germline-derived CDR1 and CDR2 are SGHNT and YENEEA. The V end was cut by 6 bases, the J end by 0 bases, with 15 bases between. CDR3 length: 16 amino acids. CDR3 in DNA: TGTGCCAGCAGACAACTGGGGGGTAGCTCCTACAATGAGCAGTTCTTC. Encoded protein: CASRQLGGSSYNEQFF. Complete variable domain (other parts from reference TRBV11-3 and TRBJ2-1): EAGVVQSPRYKIIEKKQPVAFWCNPISGHNTLYWYLQNLGQGPELLIRYENEEAVDDSQLPKDRFSAERLKGVDSTLKIQPAELGDSAVYLCASRQLGGSSYNEQFFGPGTRLTVL.

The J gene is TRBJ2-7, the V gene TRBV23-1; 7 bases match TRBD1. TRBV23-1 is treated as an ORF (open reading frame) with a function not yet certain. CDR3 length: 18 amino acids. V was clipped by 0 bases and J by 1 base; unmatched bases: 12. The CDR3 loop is CASSQSRSGTDPSYEQYF. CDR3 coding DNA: TGCGCCAGCAGTCAATCAAGGTCGGGGACAGACCCGTCCTACGAGCAGTACTTC.

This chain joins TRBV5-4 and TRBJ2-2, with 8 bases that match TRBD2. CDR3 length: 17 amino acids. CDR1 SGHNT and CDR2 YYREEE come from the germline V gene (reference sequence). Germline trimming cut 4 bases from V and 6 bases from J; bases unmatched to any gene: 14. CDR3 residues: CASSKSPGPGGAGELFF. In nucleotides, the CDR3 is TGTGCCAGCAGCAAAAGCCCCGGGCCGGGGGGGGCCGGGGAGCTGTTTTTT.

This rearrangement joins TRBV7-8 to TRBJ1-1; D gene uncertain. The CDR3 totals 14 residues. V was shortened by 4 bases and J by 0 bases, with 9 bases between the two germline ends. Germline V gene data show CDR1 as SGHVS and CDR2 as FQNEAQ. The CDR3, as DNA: TGTGCCAGCAGCTGGCAACAGCTGAACACTGAAGCTTTCTTT. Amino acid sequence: CASSWQQLNTEAFF.

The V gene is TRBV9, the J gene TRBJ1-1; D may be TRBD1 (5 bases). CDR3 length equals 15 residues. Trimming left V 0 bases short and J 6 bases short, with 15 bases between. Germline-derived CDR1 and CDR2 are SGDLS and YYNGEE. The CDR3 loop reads CASSVVKGGTPEAFF. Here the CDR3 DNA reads TGTGCCAGCAGCGTAGTAAAGGGAGGGACCCCTGAAGCTTTCTTT.

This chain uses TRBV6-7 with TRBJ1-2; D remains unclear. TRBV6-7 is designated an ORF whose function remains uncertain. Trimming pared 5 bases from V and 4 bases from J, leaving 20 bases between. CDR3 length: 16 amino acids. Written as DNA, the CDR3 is TGTGCCAGCAGTGCAAACGAGCGTATTTGGACCTATGGCTACACCTTC. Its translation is CASSANERIWTYGYTF.

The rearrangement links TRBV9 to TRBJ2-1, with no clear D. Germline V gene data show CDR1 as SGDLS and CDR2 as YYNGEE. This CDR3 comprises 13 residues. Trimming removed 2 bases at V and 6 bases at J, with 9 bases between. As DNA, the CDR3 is TGTGCCAGCAGCGTTCAGGTATTCAATGAGCAGTTCTTC. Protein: CASSVQVFNEQFF. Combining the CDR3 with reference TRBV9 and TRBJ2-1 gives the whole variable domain DSGVTQTPKHLITATGQRVTLRCSPRSGDLSVYWYQQSLDQGLQFLIQYYNGEERAKGNILERFSAQQFPDLHSELNLSSLELGDSALYFCASSVQVFNEQFFGPGTRLTVL.

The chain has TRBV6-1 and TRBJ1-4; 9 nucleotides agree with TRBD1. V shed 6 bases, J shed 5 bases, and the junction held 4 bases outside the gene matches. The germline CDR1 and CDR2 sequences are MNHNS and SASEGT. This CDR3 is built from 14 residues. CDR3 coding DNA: TGTGCCAGCAGGACGACAGGGGGAAATGAAAAACTGTTTTTT. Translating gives CASRTTGGNEKLFF.

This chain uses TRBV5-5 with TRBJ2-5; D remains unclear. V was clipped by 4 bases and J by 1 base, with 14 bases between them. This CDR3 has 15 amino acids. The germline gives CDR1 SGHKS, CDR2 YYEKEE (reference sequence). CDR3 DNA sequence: TGTGCCAGCAGCCGGAACGGACCCACCCAAGAGACCCAGTACTTC. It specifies CASSRNGPTQETQYF.

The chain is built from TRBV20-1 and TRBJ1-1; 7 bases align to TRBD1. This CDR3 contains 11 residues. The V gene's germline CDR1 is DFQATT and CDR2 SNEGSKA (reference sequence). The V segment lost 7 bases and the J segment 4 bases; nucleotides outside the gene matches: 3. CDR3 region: CSGDRATEAFF. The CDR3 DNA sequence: TGCAGTGGTGACAGGGCCACTGAAGCTTTCTTT.

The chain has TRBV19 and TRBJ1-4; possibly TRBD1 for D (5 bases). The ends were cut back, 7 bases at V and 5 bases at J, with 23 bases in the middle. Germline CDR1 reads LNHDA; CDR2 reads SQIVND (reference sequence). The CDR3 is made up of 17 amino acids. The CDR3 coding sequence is TGTGCCAGTACCTCCCCCAACACGAACAGGTGGAATGAAAAACTGTTTTTT. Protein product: CASTSPNTNRWNEKLFF. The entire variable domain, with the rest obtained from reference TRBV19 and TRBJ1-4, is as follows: DGGITQSPKYLFRKEGQNVTLSCEQNLNHDAMYWYRQDPGQGLRLIYYSQIVNDFQKGDIAEGYSVSREKKESFPLTVTSAQKNPTAFYLCASTSPNTNRWNEKLFFGSGTQLSVL.

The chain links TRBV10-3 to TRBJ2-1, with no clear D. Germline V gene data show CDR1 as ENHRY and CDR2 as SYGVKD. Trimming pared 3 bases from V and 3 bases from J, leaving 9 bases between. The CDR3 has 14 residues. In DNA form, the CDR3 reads TGTGCCATCAGTGACCCGGCTAACTACAATGAGCAGTTCTTC. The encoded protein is CAISDPANYNEQFF.

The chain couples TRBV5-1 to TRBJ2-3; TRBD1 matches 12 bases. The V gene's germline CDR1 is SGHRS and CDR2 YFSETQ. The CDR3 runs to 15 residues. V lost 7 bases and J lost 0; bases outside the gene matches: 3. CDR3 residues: CASGDRGRSTDTQYF. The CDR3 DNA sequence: TGCGCCAGCGGGGACAGGGGGCGTAGCACAGATACGCAGTATTTT.

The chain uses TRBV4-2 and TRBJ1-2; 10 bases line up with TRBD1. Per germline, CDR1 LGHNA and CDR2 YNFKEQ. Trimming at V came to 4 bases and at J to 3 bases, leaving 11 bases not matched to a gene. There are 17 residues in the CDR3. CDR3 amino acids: CASSPRDRGGDDYGYTF. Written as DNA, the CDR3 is TGTGCCAGCAGCCCCCGGGACAGGGGAGGTGATGACTATGGCTACACCTTC.

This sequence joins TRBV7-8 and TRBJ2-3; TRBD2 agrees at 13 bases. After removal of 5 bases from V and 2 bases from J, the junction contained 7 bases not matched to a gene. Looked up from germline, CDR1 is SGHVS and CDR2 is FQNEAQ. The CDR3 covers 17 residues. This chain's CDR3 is CASSPRLAGGATDTQYF. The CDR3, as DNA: TGTGCCAGCAGCCCAAGACTAGCGGGGGGCGCCACAGATACGCAGTATTTT.